These 6 T cell receptor beta chains originate from one sample sequenced in a study of blood T cell repertoires in COVID-19. Sequencing used immunoSEQ multiplex PCR; TCRdb keeps in-frame clones, though not all of them. This sample carries approximately 11,000 clones, over 75% of them seen once, and the ten largest clones take roughly 9.7%. Material: peripheral blood. All receptors come from a human donor in a cohort sampled during active COVID-19.

The chain has TRBV28 and TRBJ2-7; D unresolved. The germline gives CDR1 MDHEN, CDR2 SYDVKM. V lost 8 bases and J 3 bases, leaving 11 bases between the germline ends. This CDR3 region has 12 residues. CDR3 amino acids: CASAKAHYEQYF. CDR3 bases: TGTGCCAGCGCCAAAGCCCACTACGAGCAGTACTTC.

This clone was seen only once. This chain uses TRBV5-8 with TRBJ1-1; 7 bases fit TRBD1. The CDR3 covers 15 residues. Looked up from germline, CDR1 is SGHTS and CDR2 is YDEGEE. The ends lost 2 bases at V and 7 bases at J; junction bases unmatched: 11. The CDR3, as DNA: TGTGCCAGCAGCTTATTTTACAGGGGATGGGGTGAAGCTTTCTTT. Its protein is CASSLFYRGWGEAFF.

The chain carries TRBV9 and TRBJ2-3; D ambiguous. This CDR3 comprises 15 residues. The germline CDR1 and CDR2 sequences are SGDLS and YYNGEE. V lost 0 bases to trimming and J lost 2 bases, with 10 bases between them. CDR3 in amino acids: CASSVGGSFTDTQYF. The CDR3 bases are TGTGCCAGCAGCGTAGGCGGATCTTTCACAGATACGCAGTATTTT.

V and J are TRBV5-8 and TRBJ2-5, with TRBD1 as a possible D gene (6 bases). V shed 6 bases and J shed 5 bases, with 29 bases lying between them. The germline CDR1 and CDR2 sequences are SGHTS and YDEGEE. This CDR3 contains 18 residues. The CDR3 sequence: CASTLPGTIGVGGETQYF. CDR3 nucleotides: TGTGCCAGCACCCTACCCGGGACAATAGGGGTAGGTGGGGAGACCCAGTACTTC.

The chain links TRBV11-2 to TRBJ1-4, with D tentatively TRBD1 (5 bases). This CDR3 contains 13 residues. V lost 3 bases and J 8 bases, leaving 10 bases between the germline ends. In germline, CDR1 is SGHAT, CDR2 FQNNGV. The CDR3 DNA reads TGTGCCAGCAGCTTCCAGGGAGGGGAAAAACTGTTTTTT. It encodes CASSFQGGEKLFF. The full variable domain, completed using reference TRBV11-2 and TRBJ1-4, is EAGVAQSPRYKIIEKRQSVAFWCNPISGHATLYWYQQILGQGPKLLIQFQNNGVVDDSQLPKDRFSAERLKGVDSTLKIQPAKLEDSAVYLCASSFQGGEKLFFGSGTQLSVL.

V gene TRBV29-1 combines with J gene TRBJ2-1; D unresolved. The CDR3 extends over 12 amino acids. CDR1 is SQVTM, CDR2 ANQGSEA, per germline. Deletions cut 2 bases from V and 1 base from J, with 3 bases between. For the CDR3, the DNA is TGCAGCGTTGAACGTTCCTACAATGAGCAGTTCTTC. Protein product: CSVERSYNEQFF.